The rows below give T cell receptor beta chains drawn from one sample of a study of blood T cell repertoires in COVID-19. The method was immunoSEQ multiplex PCR; TCRdb's version includes in-frame clones alone and lacks a portion of them. The sample carries 120,000 to 150,000 clones, about 88% recorded once. The source material was peripheral blood. The source is a human donor in a cohort sampled during active COVID-19. The conserved cysteine and the conserved F or W are not part of the CDR3 here.

j_gene	v_gene	CDR3aa
TRBJ2-1	TRBV11-3	ASSPRPAGEQF
TRBJ1-1	TRBV5-1	ASNGQGAVGTEAF
TRBJ2-1	TRBV4-1	ASSQEPGTGGNEQF
TRBJ2-1	TRBV25-1	ASSETGAGSNEQF
TRBJ2-2	TRBV5-6	ASSDTRGSFTGELF
TRBJ1-6	TRBV5-1	ASSLASGSGGYNSPLH
TRBJ2-7	TRBV19	ASSEGGSHSSYEQY
TRBJ2-2	TRBV9	ASSAQRTSGWSGELF
TRBJ2-7	TRBV5-6	ASSLGRSYEQY
TRBJ1-2	TRBV11-2	ASSSPGTGNENGYGYT
TRBJ1-1	TRBV5-6	ASSWTTGKGTEAF
TRBJ2-3	TRBV19	ASSMGLLTDTQY
TRBJ1-2	TRBV7-9	ASSSGTGAYT
TRBJ1-2	TRBV5-6	ASSLVGTGVYGYT